This T cell receptor (beta chain) was documented in a study of control samples from healthy donors and cancer patients. Germline CDR1 reads SGHRS; CDR2 reads YFSETQ. The ends lost 1 base at V and 7 bases at J; junction bases unmatched: 9. The CDR3 totals 16 residues. Sequencing used immunoSEQ multiplex PCR; TCRdb keeps in-frame clones, though not all of them. Among about 180,000 clones listed, around 94% were seen once. The specimen sequenced was blood. The sequence came from a man aged 25 to 40 in good health. The chain has TRBV5-1 and TRBJ2-7; the match to TRBD1 covers 12 bases. For the CDR3, the DNA is TGCGCCAGCAGCTTGAGCCAGGGACAGGGGGCGCGGGAGCAGTACTTC. Translated: CASSLSQGQGAREQYF.